Following are 14 T cell receptor beta chains from one sample sequenced in a study of OX40 agonist ivuxolimab in advanced cancers. Sequencing was performed with immunoSEQ multiplex PCR; in TCRdb, only in-frame clones are kept and a portion is missing. The sample holds some 94,000 clones, more than 95% seen once. The sample consisted of CD4+ or CD8+ T cells sorted from blood, taken in a trial of the OX40 agonist ivuxolimab. These receptors were taken from an adult with an advanced solid tumor such as melanoma, head and neck, liver or kidney cancer.

DNA for the CDR3: TGTGCCAGTACCGGGGACTCCTACGAGCAGTACTTC. Its translation: CASTGDSYEQYF. This chain links TRBV19 with TRBJ2-7; possibly TRBD2 for D (5 bases). The V gene's germline CDR1 is LNHDA and CDR2 SQIVND (reference sequence). Deletions cut 7 bases from V and 0 bases from J, with 7 bases between. The CDR3 consists of 12 residues.

The rearrangement links TRBV5-4 to TRBJ2-3; tentative D call: TRBD2 (5 bases). The V end lost 3 bases, the J end lost 4 bases, and 12 bases lay between the germline ends. Germline lookup yields CDR1 SGHNT and CDR2 YYREEE (reference sequence). The CDR3 sequence is 14 residues long. The CDR3 DNA reads TGTGCCAGCAGCTACCGGGAAGGGTCAGATACGCAGTATTTT. It is translated as CASSYREGSDTQYF.

CDR3 residues: CASSKWGTDYSNQPQHF. In DNA form, the CDR3 reads TGTGCCAGCAGCAAATGGGGGACGGATTATAGCAATCAGCCCCAGCATTTT. V and J are TRBV21-1 and TRBJ1-5. TRBV21-1 corresponds to a pseudogene. The CDR3 runs 17 residues.

The chain combines TRBV27 with TRBJ2-7, with TRBD1 identical over 7 bases. Germline trimming cut 4 bases from V and 6 bases from J; bases unmatched to any gene: 15. The CDR3 extends over 16 amino acids. Germline V gives CDR1 MNHEY, CDR2 SMNVEV (reference sequence). The CDR3 sequence: CASSSPSFRGPREQYF. The CDR3 DNA reads as TGTGCCAGCAGTTCCCCTAGCTTTAGGGGGCCTCGCGAGCAGTACTTC.

The chain couples TRBV13 to TRBJ2-4; D is ambiguous. This CDR3 is 13 amino acids long. Germline CDR1 PRHDT, CDR2 FYEKMQ (reference sequence). The V end was cut by 2 bases, the J end by 7 bases, with 9 bases between. CDR3 nucleotide sequence: TGTGCCAGCAGCTTACTCGAGGATAACATTCAGTACTTC. It specifies CASSLLEDNIQYF.

This clone was seen once. The chain links TRBV27 to TRBJ1-4; D uncertain. The length of the CDR3 is 14 residues. Trimming removed 1 base from V and 8 bases from J, with 11 bases in between. The germline CDR1 and CDR2 sequences are MNHEY and SMNVEV (reference sequence). CDR3 nucleotides: TGTGCCAGCAGTTTATGGGCAGGAGCGGAAAAACTGTTTTTT. It is translated as CASSLWAGAEKLFF.

The chain couples TRBV6-1 to TRBJ1-2; D is ambiguous. V lost 2 bases and J 7 bases, leaving 14 bases between the germline ends. The CDR3 is 14 residues long. Germline-derived CDR1 and CDR2 are MNHNS and SASEGT. Written as DNA, the CDR3 is TGTGCCAGCAGTGAACCTTCGCCGTGGGTTGGCTACACCTTC. It specifies CASSEPSPWVGYTF.

The chain uses TRBV7-9 and TRBJ2-1; the match to TRBD2 covers 7 bases. V lost 11 bases, J lost 7 bases, and 20 bases stayed unmatched. Germline lookup yields CDR1 SEHNR and CDR2 FQNEAQ (reference sequence). The CDR3 loop spans 16 amino acids. CDR3: CAPYPQRSGLINEQFF. CDR3 coding DNA: TGTGCCCCATATCCGCAGCGATCGGGACTAATAAATGAGCAGTTCTTC. The full variable domain, rest sourced from reference TRBV7-9 and TRBJ2-1, is DTGVSQNPRHKITKRGQNVTFRCDPISEHNRLYWYRQTLGQGPEFLTYFQNEAQLEKSRLLSDRFSAERPKGSFSTLEIQRTEQGDSAMYLCAPYPQRSGLINEQFFGPGTRLTVL.

The V call is TRBV19, the J call TRBJ1-2, with D hard to call. Germline V gene data show CDR1 as LNHDA and CDR2 as SQIVND (reference sequence). V gave up 5 bases and J gave up 4 bases, with 14 bases separating them. The CDR3 is 14 amino acids. The CDR3 spells CASSFPGLLYGYTF. The CDR3 DNA follows: TGTGCCAGTAGTTTCCCAGGACTGCTCTATGGCTACACCTTC.

The gene calls are TRBV27 and TRBJ1-4, with D perhaps matching TRBD1 (5 bases). The ends were cut back, 3 bases at V and 0 bases at J, with 11 bases in the middle. CDR1 is MNHEY and CDR2 is SMNVEV in the germline V gene (reference sequence). The CDR3 extends over 16 amino acids. CDR3 protein: CASSLGRGATNEKLFF. Here the CDR3 DNA reads TGTGCCAGCAGTTTGGGGCGCGGGGCAACTAATGAAAAACTGTTTTTT.

The chain combines TRBV4-3 with TRBJ1-5; D remains ambiguous. Germline CDR1 is LGHNA and CDR2 is YSLEER. The ends were cut back, 0 bases at V and 4 bases at J, with 13 bases in the middle. The CDR3 is 16 amino acids. The CDR3 sequence is CASSQEIGLANQPQHF. As DNA, the CDR3 is TGCGCCAGCAGCCAAGAAATCGGTCTTGCGAATCAGCCCCAGCATTTT.

The gene calls are TRBV7-6 and TRBJ1-2; tentative D call: TRBD1 (5 bases). This CDR3 contains 14 residues. Germline CDR1 SGHVS, CDR2 FNYEAQ. The V and J ends lost 5 bases and 1 base respectively, with 11 bases between them. The CDR3 spells CASSVGGDNYGYTF. In DNA form, the CDR3 reads TGTGCCAGCAGCGTCGGGGGAGATAACTATGGCTACACCTTC.

The chain is built from TRBV28 and TRBJ2-1, with D perhaps matching TRBD2 (7 bases). The CDR3 loop spans 15 amino acids. The germline V and J ends were trimmed by 3 bases and 5 bases, with 14 bases remaining between them. Germline V gives CDR1 MDHEN, CDR2 SYDVKM. In DNA, the CDR3 is TGTGCCAGCAGTTTTGCGGGGGCGCTTGACAATGAGCAGTTCTTC. It encodes CASSFAGALDNEQFF.

The rearrangement joins TRBV18 to TRBJ2-7; TRBD2 matches at 11 bases. CDR1 is KGHSH, CDR2 LQKENI, per germline. The J segment lost 4 bases and the V segment lost 0 bases, leaving 5 bases of the junction unmatched. The CDR3 runs to 16 residues. The CDR3 sequence is CASSPPVASGRYEQYF. The DNA of the CDR3 is TGTGCCAGCTCACCACCGGTGGCTAGCGGGAGGTACGAGCAGTACTTC. Full variable domain (rest looked up from reference TRBV18 and TRBJ2-7): NAGVMQNPRHLVRRRGQEARLRCSPMKGHSHVYWYRQLPEEGLKFMVYLQKENIIDESGMPKERFSAEFPKEGPSILRIQQVVRGDSAAYFCASSPPVASGRYEQYFGPGTRLTVT.